This T cell receptor beta chain originates from a study of shared clonotypes between healthy human individuals. With respect to this clone: Its specificity is unknown.

CD45RO negativity and positive selection for CCR7 defined naive CD8 cells, a population that excluded terminally differentiated effector memory CD45RA+ cells. Donors were healthy HIV-negative adults without recent acute infections or vaccinations. Study observations and caveats: Richness estimates generally favored naive over memory subsets. The researchers took only blood, and tissue repertoires probably look different.

Germline lookup yields CDR1 SQVTM and CDR2 ANQGSEA. Deletions cut 4 bases from V and 5 bases from J, with 12 bases between. This CDR3 is 12 amino acids long. Generated by immunoSEQ multiplex PCR, the TCRdb table keeps only in-frame clones and is missing some. The sample gives 2 million to 2.5 million clones, about 95% of which show up once; 0.85% to 1.2% is in the top ten. Sequenced input: naive CD8+ T cells sorted from blood. This chain joins TRBV29-1 and TRBJ2-7; possible D gene TRBD2, 6 bases. This sequence originates from a man younger than 35 in good health. CDR3 coding DNA: TGCAGCGTTGTTATCGGAGGGGACGAGCAGTACTTC. It translates to CSVVIGGDEQYF.